The rows below give T cell receptor beta chains drawn from one sample of a study of cytomegalovirus exposure and HLA in healthy donors. Profiling relied on immunoSEQ multiplex PCR, and the TCRdb table lists in-frame clones only, not all of them. Its table lists over 150,000 clones. Sequenced: PBMCs. Receptors originate from a boy younger than 18 in good health and CMV-seronegative. Both conserved end residues are trimmed from each CDR3. D genes are given only for firm matches.

D	V	J	CDR3
.	TRBV11-3	TRBJ2-3	ASSLGSSTDTQY
.	TRBV9	TRBJ1-2	ASSRETGLTANYGYT
TRBD1	TRBV19	TRBJ1-3	ASSLTGNGNTIY
TRBD1	TRBV18	TRBJ2-7	ASSPKPGQGNSYEQY
.	TRBV9	TRBJ2-1	ASSAWRGGQNEQF
TRBD1	TRBV4-2	TRBJ2-1	ASRSGQGNRNEQF
TRBD1	TRBV5-8	TRBJ1-6	ASSSPTGVSPLH
.	TRBV6-1	TRBJ1-5	ASSLDQPQH
TRBD1	TRBV6-5	.	ASSIQGSFYEQY
.	TRBV30	TRBJ2-7	AWSVGTGDEQY
.	TRBV28	TRBJ1-1	ASSPMNTEAF
TRBD2	TRBV2	TRBJ2-5	ASSERRLAGGRGETQY
.	TRBV9	TRBJ2-5	ASSPSMTGGAQY
.	TRBV5-4	TRBJ2-7	ASSETGTYEQY
.	TRBV5-4	TRBJ2-3	ASSPGRVSTDTQY
TRBD1	TRBV20-1	TRBJ2-3	TQGELDTQY
TRBD1	TRBV6-5	TRBJ2-5	ASSFLTGGVWEQY